This T cell receptor (beta chain) was recorded in a study of human T cells and chemical hapten exposure. Study results and caveats: PT1 expanded TCR counts and patch test score were linked, and their correlation was positive.

Comments on this clonotype: Its antigen is currently unknown.

V lost 9 bases, J lost 4 bases, and 8 bases stayed unmatched. The CDR3 sequence is 14 residues long. Germline V lookup: CDR1 LNHDA, CDR2 SQIVND (reference sequence). Per the original data handling: With a range of roughly 23,224 to 690,600, the median per sample was roughly 95,000 TCRs. TCRdb fed the RACE reads into MiXCR, producing one record per CDR3 protein. TCRdb, not the authors, supplied the V and J calls. The table includes 80,000 to 100,000 distinct CDR3 sequences, around 9.9% detected once. The time point denotes: patch test 3, about 24 weeks after DPC sensitization. Treatment given: therapeutic diphenylcyclopropenone sensitization with weekly scalp DPC. Ahead of each patch test application, blood was drawn. From whole blood left unfractionated, total RNA was extracted.

The specimen comprised whole blood, sampled in connection with sensitization to the hapten diphenylcyclopropenone (DPC). The chain links TRBV19 to TRBJ2-5, with 10 bases fitting TRBD1. The source of this sequence is a woman under 40 with alopecia areata. Some clones in this sample may be carry-over from other donors' samples. CDR3 in amino acids: CARAGTGARETQYF. The CDR3 coding sequence is TGTGCCAGAGCCGGGACAGGGGCCCGAGAGACCCAGTACTTC.